The 17 T cell receptor beta chains reported below all come from one sample, sequenced in a study of cytomegalovirus exposure and HLA in healthy donors. Repertoires were generated with immunoSEQ multiplex PCR, while TCRdb's copy carries only in-frame clones and drops some. The sample lists more than 95,000 clones, roughly nine tenths seen once, with 1.1% in the top ten. The sequenced sample was PBMCs. Receptor source: a woman aged 18-30 years in good health and CMV-seronegative.

This chain uses TRBV4-3 with TRBJ1-2, with no clear D. Trimming removed 6 bases at V and 2 bases at J, with 10 bases between. This CDR3 is 13 amino acids long. Germline lookup yields CDR1 LGHNA and CDR2 YSLEER. This chain's CDR3 is CASSLTDNYGYTF. The CDR3 nucleotides are TGCGCCAGCAGTCTTACAGACAACTATGGCTACACCTTC.

The gene calls are TRBV4-3 and TRBJ2-7; 11 bases are shared with TRBD2. This CDR3 is built from 16 residues. Germline CDR1 is LGHNA and CDR2 is YSLEER. Trimming took 1 base from V and 4 from J; bases not matched to a gene: 6. CDR3 residues: CASSQGDWTSGYEQYF. As DNA, the CDR3 is TGCGCCAGCAGCCAAGGTGATTGGACTAGCGGGTACGAGCAGTACTTC.

J is TRBJ2-5 and V is TRBV4-2, with D perhaps TRBD2 (6 bases). The CDR3 loop spans 15 amino acids. Germline V lookup: CDR1 LGHNA, CDR2 YNFKEQ. Trimming shortened V by 1 base and J by 2 bases, and 11 bases separated the two germline ends. Here the CDR3 reads CASSQGNRGQETQYF. In DNA form, the CDR3 reads TGTGCCAGCAGCCAAGGGAATCGGGGGCAAGAGACCCAGTACTTC.

The chain carries TRBV28 and TRBJ1-6; D is unresolved. The CDR3 covers 14 residues. From germline, CDR1 is MDHEN and CDR2 SYDVKM. V shed 6 bases and J shed 6 bases, with 12 bases lying between them. The CDR3 DNA follows: TGTGCCAGCAGATTAGGACTGTCTAATTCACCCCTCCACTTT. Translating gives CASRLGLSNSPLHF.

The chain is built from TRBV9 and TRBJ2-7; D gene uncertain. This CDR3 has 13 residues. V lost 4 bases and J lost 3, with 11 bases in between. The germline V gene has CDR1 SGDLS and CDR2 YYNGEE. CDR3 residues: CASSPLPGYEQYF. The CDR3 DNA reads as TGTGCCAGCAGCCCGCTCCCGGGCTACGAGCAGTACTTC.

This chain joins TRBV4-2 and TRBJ2-2, with TRBD2 matching 15 bases. Germline V lookup: CDR1 LGHNA, CDR2 YNFKEQ. With V trimmed by 5 bases and J by 7 bases, 11 bases remained unmatched. This CDR3 spans 18 amino acids. The CDR3 nucleotides are TGTGCCAGCAGCGCTAGGACTAGCGGGGGGGCAGAAGTCGGGGAGCTGTTTTTT. It encodes CASSARTSGGAEVGELFF.

This chain uses TRBV15 with TRBJ2-7; maybe TRBD2 (5 bases). The CDR3 consists of 14 residues. V lost 5 bases, J lost 7 bases, and 18 bases lay in between. CDR1 LNHNV and CDR2 YYDKDF come from the germline V gene (reference sequence). CDR3 sequence reads: CATSRDHESSEQYF. As DNA, the CDR3 is TGTGCCACCAGCCGGGATCATGAGTCGTCGGAGCAGTACTTC.

The CDR3 bases are TGCGCCACCAGATCCGGGACAGAATACAATGAGCAGTTCTTC. Residues: CATRSGTEYNEQFF. This sequence joins TRBV5-1 and TRBJ2-1; 7 bases align to TRBD1. The CDR3 covers 14 residues. Germline lookup yields CDR1 SGHRS and CDR2 YFSETQ. Trimming took 9 bases from V and 4 from J; bases not matched to a gene: 10.

This chain connects TRBV2 to TRBJ1-1; possibly TRBD1 for D (6 bases). V gave up 6 bases and J gave up 1 base, with 15 bases separating them. The germline V gene encodes CDR1 SNHLY and CDR2 FYNNEI. The CDR3 has 15 residues. CDR3: CASRVEGVTNTEAFF. The CDR3 DNA sequence: TGTGCCAGCAGGGTAGAGGGGGTTACGAACACTGAAGCTTTCTTT. The full variable domain, its missing parts supplied by reference TRBV2 and TRBJ1-1, is EPEVTQTPSHQVTQMGQEVILRCVPISNHLYFYWYRQILGQKVEFLVSFYNNEISEKSEIFDDQFSVERPDGSNFTLKIRSTKLEDSAMYFCASRVEGVTNTEAFFGQGTRLTVV.

The rearrangement uses TRBV4-2 and TRBJ2-3; D not resolved. Germline CDR1 is LGHNA and CDR2 is YNFKEQ. The CDR3 is 15 residues long. V lost 0 bases, J lost 8 bases, and 15 bases lay in between. The CDR3 coding sequence is TGTGCCAGCAGCCAAGATTACGGAGTCAGCGCTACGCAGTATTTT. The encoded protein is CASSQDYGVSATQYF.

The chain recombines TRBV28 with TRBJ1-1, with D possibly matching TRBD1 (6 bases). CDR1 MDHEN and CDR2 SYDVKM come from the germline V gene. Trimming pared 6 bases from V and 3 bases from J, leaving 11 bases between. This CDR3 region has 13 residues. For the CDR3, the DNA is TGTGCCAGCAGCTCACAGGGCGACACTGAAGCTTTCTTT. Its protein is CASSSQGDTEAFF.

The chain joins TRBV5-1 to TRBJ2-7; D gene ambiguous. CDR3 size: 16 residues. The V and J ends lost 7 bases and 1 base respectively, with 21 bases between them. CDR1 and CDR2 (germline): SGHRS, YFSETQ. Here the CDR3 DNA reads TGCGCCAGCGAACCGGGTCCTGGAGCATATTCCTACGAGCAGTACTTC. Its protein product is CASEPGPGAYSYEQYF.

The chain links TRBV6-5 to TRBJ1-2, with D possibly being TRBD1 (6 bases). Trimming stripped 2 bases from V and 4 bases from J, with 17 bases between. CDR3 length: 16 residues. Germline values: CDR1 MNHEY, CDR2 SVGAGI. The CDR3 protein is CASSYRPLGAAYGYTF. In DNA form, the CDR3 reads TGTGCCAGCAGTTACCGCCCTTTGGGGGCTGCCTATGGCTACACCTTC.

The V gene is TRBV4-3, the J gene TRBJ1-5; 10 bases are shared with TRBD1. CDR3 size: 16 residues. V shed 2 bases, J shed 4 bases, and the junction held 5 bases outside the gene matches. Germline lookup yields CDR1 LGHNA and CDR2 YSLEER. In DNA, the CDR3 is TGCGCCAGCAGCCAAACGACAGGGGGCGAGAATCAGCCCCAGCATTTT. Amino acid sequence: CASSQTTGGENQPQHF.

The chain uses TRBV13 and TRBJ1-4; D gene ambiguous. The V gene's germline CDR1 is PRHDT and CDR2 FYEKMQ (reference sequence). Trimming left V 7 bases short and J 7 bases short, with 13 bases between. The CDR3 runs to 13 residues. CDR3 DNA sequence: TGTGCCAGCACCCCAGGCTCCTCTGAAAAACTGTTTTTT. It yields the protein CASTPGSSEKLFF.

The J gene is TRBJ2-7, the V gene TRBV28; D uncertain. Between the trimmed V and J ends, which lost 4 bases and 5 bases, there was a span of 18 bases. The germline V gene encodes CDR1 MDHEN and CDR2 SYDVKM. The CDR3 runs 15 residues. The CDR3 sequence is CASSSPIAHGHEQYV. The DNA of the CDR3 is TGTGCCAGCAGTTCCCCTATAGCCCACGGACACGAGCAGTACGTC.

The chain's CDR3 is CASSKTGVSYEQYF. The CDR3 coding sequence is TGTGCCAGCAGCAAGACAGGGGTCTCCTACGAGCAGTACTTC. The rearrangement uses TRBV11-2 and TRBJ2-7; 8 nucleotides agree with TRBD1. This CDR3 region has 14 residues. Germline V CDR1 and CDR2: SGHAT, FQNNGV. J lost 0 bases, V lost 5 bases, and 3 bases had no gene match.